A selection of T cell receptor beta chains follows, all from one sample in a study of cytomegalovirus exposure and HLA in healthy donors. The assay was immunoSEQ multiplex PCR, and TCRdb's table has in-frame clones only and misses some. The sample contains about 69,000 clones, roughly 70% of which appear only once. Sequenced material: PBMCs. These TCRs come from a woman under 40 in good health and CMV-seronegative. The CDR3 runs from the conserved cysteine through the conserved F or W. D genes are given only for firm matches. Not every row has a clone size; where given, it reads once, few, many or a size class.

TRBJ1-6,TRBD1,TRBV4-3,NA,TGCGCCAGCAGCCGAGGACAGGGGAAAGCTAATTCACCCCTCCACTTT,CASSRGQGKANSPLHF
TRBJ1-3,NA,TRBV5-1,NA,TGCGCCAGCAGCTTGGACAGGGCGGCTGGAAACACCATATATTTT,CASSLDRAAGNTIYF
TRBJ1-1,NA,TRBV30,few,TGTGCCTGGGAACCGACGGGATTGAGGAACACTGAAGCTTTCTTT,CAWEPTGLRNTEAFF
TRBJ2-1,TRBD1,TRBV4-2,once,TGTGCCAGCAGCCGAGGACAGGGTGGGTTCTTC,CASSRGQGGFF
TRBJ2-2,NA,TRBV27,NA,TGTGCCAGCAGCCCCACGAACACCGGGGAGCTGTTTTTT,CASSPTNTGELFF
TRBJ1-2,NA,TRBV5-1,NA,TGCGCCAGCAGCTTGTTCTCCGCAGGGGATGGCTACACCTTC,CASSLFSAGDGYTF
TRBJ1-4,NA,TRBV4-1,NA,TGCGCCAGCAGCCAAGAATCGCGGTTTAATGAAAAACTGTTTTTT,CASSQESRFNEKLFF
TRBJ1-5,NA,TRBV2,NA,TGTGCCAGCAGTGAGCTAGTACGCAATCAGCCCCAGCATTTT,CASSELVRNQPQHF
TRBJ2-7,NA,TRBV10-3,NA,TGTGCCACCCGCCCACGAGAATCCGAGCAGTACTTC,CATRPRESEQYF
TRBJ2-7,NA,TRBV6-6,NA,TGTGCCAGCCAGCTTTATCGGGGTACCTACGAGCAGTACTTC,CASQLYRGTYEQYF
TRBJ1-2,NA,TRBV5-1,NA,TGCGCCAGCAGCTTGAGACAGAGCTATGGCTACACCTTC,CASSLRQSYGYTF
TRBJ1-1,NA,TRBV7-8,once,TGTGCCAGCAGCGCAGCGGGAAGCGTCACTGAAGCTTTCTTT,CASSAAGSVTEAFF
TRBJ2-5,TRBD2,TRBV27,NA,TGTGCCAGCAGGGGGGGGTCTTCGACCCAGTACTTC,CASRGGSSTQYF
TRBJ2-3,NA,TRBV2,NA,TGTGCCAGCAGTGAAGTCGGGATGATAGCAGATACGCAGTATTTT,CASSEVGMIADTQYF
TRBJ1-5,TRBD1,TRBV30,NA,TGTGCCCACGGACAGGGGGCTGGGCCCCAGCATTTT,CAHGQGAGPQHF
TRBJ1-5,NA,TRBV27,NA,TGTGCCAGCAGTCGACAGTATAGCAATCAGCCCCAGCATTTT,CASSRQYSNQPQHF
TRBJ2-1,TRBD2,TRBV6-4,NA,TGTGCCAGCAGTTTAGCGGGGGAGGCGGATGAGCAGTTCTTC,CASSLAGEADEQFF
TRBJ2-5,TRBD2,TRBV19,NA,TGTGCCAGTAGTATACGACTAGCGGGGGGCCTACAAGAGACCCAGTACTTC,CASSIRLAGGLQETQYF
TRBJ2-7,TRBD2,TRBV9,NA,TGTGCCAGCAGCGTCGGGACTAGCGACTCCTACGAGCAGTACTTC,CASSVGTSDSYEQYF
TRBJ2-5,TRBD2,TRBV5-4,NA,TGTGCCACACGGACTAGCGGGGGTTTCGAGACCCAGTACTTC,CATRTSGGFETQYF
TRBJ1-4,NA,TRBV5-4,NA,TGTGCCAGCAGCTTAGGGGCAGGTGGGGCTAATGAAAAACTGTTTTTT,CASSLGAGGANEKLFF
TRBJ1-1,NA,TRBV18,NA,TGTGCCAGCTCACACTCGACACGACGGAACACTGAAGCTTTCTTT,CASSHSTRRNTEAFF
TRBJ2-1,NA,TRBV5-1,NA,TGCGCCAGCAGCTTGAGTTTGGTAGCGGCGTTCTCCTACAATGAGCAGTTCTTC,CASSLSLVAAFSYNEQFF
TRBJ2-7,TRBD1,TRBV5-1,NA,TGCGCCAGCAGCTTGGAGGACAGGGGATTGGGCTACGAGCAGTACTTC,CASSLEDRGLGYEQYF
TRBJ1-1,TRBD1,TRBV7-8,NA,TGTGCCAGCAGCCCGGACAGGGTGGCGGGGACTGAAGCTTTCTTT,CASSPDRVAGTEAFF
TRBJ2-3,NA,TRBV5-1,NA,TGCGCCAGCAGCTTGGCCCTCGTTTGGGGGGTGAGCACAGATACGCAGTATTTT,CASSLALVWGVSTDTQYF
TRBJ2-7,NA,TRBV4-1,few,TGCGCCAGCGGCCAACCCGGACGGACAAGGTGGTACGAGCAGTACTTC,CASGQPGRTRWYEQYF
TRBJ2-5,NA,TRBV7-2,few,TGTGCCAGCAGCTTAGGAAAGGAGGCCCAGTACTTC,CASSLGKEAQYF
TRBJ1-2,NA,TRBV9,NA,TGTGCCAGCAGCGTACAGGACAGAGACTTCAACTATGGCTACACCTTC,CASSVQDRDFNYGYTF
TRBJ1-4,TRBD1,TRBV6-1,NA,TGTGCCAGCAGGGGGACAGGGGGAGCAGAAAAACTGTTTTTT,CASRGTGGAEKLFF
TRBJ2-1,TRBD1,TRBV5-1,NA,TGCGCCAGCAGCCTGAGGACAGGTGAGGCGTACAATGAGCAGTTCTTC,CASSLRTGEAYNEQFF
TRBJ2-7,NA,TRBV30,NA,TGTGCCTGGAGTGTAACTGGGCTCGAGCAGTACTTC,CAWSVTGLEQYF
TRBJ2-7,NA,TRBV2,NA,TGTGCCAGCAGTGAAGTCATTCAAGCGCTGAGCTCCTACGAGCAGTACTTC,CASSEVIQALSSYEQYF
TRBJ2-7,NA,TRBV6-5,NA,TGTGCCAGCAGTTACACCGAGAACGCCGAGCAGTACTTC,CASSYTENAEQYF
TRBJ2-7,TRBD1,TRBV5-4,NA,TGTGCCAGCAGCTGGGGAGACAGGGCCTCTAACGAGCAGTACTTC,CASSWGDRASNEQYF
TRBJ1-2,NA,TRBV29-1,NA,TGCAGCGTTGGGGGCAGGGTGTCCTATGGCTACACCTTC,CSVGGRVSYGYTF
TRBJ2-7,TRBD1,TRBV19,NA,TGTGCCACTAGGCCAGGGACAGGGAGAACCTACGAGCAGTACTTC,CATRPGTGRTYEQYF
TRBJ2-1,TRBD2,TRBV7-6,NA,TGTGCCAGTGCCTTTAGCGGGGGGGTGTACAATGAGCAGTTCTTC,CASAFSGGVYNEQFF
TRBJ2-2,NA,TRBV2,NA,TGTGCCAGCAGTGAACAGGGCTTCGGGGAGCTGTTTTTT,CASSEQGFGELFF
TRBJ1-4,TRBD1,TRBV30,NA,TGTGCCTGGAGCCCCGGGACAGTTAATGAAAAACTGTTTTTT,CAWSPGTVNEKLFF
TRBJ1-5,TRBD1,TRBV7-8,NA,TGTGCCAGCAGCTTTGCGACAGGGAGTGAGCAGCCCCAGCATTTT,CASSFATGSEQPQHF
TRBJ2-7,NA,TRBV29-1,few,TGCAGCGTTGAAGAGGAGGGAACAGGACCCTACGAGCAGTACTTC,CSVEEEGTGPYEQYF
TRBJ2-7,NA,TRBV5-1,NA,TGCGCCAGCAGCGTTACAGCTACCTACGAGCAGTACTTC,CASSVTATYEQYF
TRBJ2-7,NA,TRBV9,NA,TGTGCCAGCAGCTTACGACAGGCAGGAGAGCAGTACTTC,CASSLRQAGEQYF
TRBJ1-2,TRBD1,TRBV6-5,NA,TGTGCCAGCAGGGCCGGGACAGGGCGAGGCTACACCTTC,CASRAGTGRGYTF
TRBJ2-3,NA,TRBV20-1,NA,TGCAGTGCTGCCAGGGGAAATACGCAGTATTTT,CSAARGNTQYF
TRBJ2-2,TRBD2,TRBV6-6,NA,TGTGCCAGCAGTTATACTAGCGGGAGTACCGGGGAGCTGTTTTTT,CASSYTSGSTGELFF
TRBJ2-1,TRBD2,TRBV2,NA,TGTGCCAGCAGGCCAGACACGGGGGGGAGAAATGAGCAGTTCTTC,CASRPDTGGRNEQFF
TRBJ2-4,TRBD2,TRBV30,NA,TGTGCCTGGAGAGCGGGGTTCCTAGCCAAAAACATTCAGTACTTC,CAWRAGFLAKNIQYF
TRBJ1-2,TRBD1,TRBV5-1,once,TGCGCCAGCAGCGGGAGACAGGGGAGGATGGATGGCTACACCTTC,CASSGRQGRMDGYTF
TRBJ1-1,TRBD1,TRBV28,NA,TGTGCCAGCAGTTTCTCCCGACAGGGATCCGTGAACACTGAAGCTTTCTTT,CASSFSRQGSVNTEAFF
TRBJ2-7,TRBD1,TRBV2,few,TGTGCCGTGTCACCCCTCGACAGGGATCACGAGCAGTACTTC,CAVSPLDRDHEQYF
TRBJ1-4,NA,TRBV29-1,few,TGCAGCGTTTGGGGGGGAACTAATGAAAAACTGTTTTTT,CSVWGGTNEKLFF
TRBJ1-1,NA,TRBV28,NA,TGTGCCAGCAGTTCCCCCCGGAGCCCAACGAACACTGAAGCTTTCTTT,CASSSPRSPTNTEAFF
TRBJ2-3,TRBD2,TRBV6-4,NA,TGTGCCAGCAGCGAACTAGCGGGGGAGTCAGATACGCAGTATTTT,CASSELAGESDTQYF
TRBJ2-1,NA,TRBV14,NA,TGTGCCAGCAGCCCGGAGCTAGCGCGCAATGAGCAGTTCTTC,CASSPELARNEQFF
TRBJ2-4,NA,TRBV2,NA,TGTGCCAGCAACCTAGGCAGTCGACCCAAAAACATTCAGTACTTC,CASNLGSRPKNIQYF
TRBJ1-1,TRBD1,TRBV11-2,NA,TGTGCCAGCAGCCCACGGACAGGGGCTGAAGCTTTCTTT,CASSPRTGAEAFF
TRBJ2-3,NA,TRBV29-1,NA,TGCAGCGTTAGCCCTTCCACAGATACGCAGTATTTT,CSVSPSTDTQYF
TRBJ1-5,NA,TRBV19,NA,TGTGCCACCCGCGGAAGCAATCAGCCCCAGCATTTT,CATRGSNQPQHF